The clone carrying this T cell receptor beta chain rates as medium-sized. Its antigen is still unknown. The assay was immunoSEQ multiplex PCR, and TCRdb's table has in-frame clones only and misses some. The table lists more than 40,000 clones, approximately 80% of them singletons, with over 9.5% in the top ten. Cultured cells yielded isolated CD4+ T cells after around 9 days. A positive SARS-CoV-2 PCR test fell between March and December 2020. Cultures received IL-2 medium that replaced half the medium on days 3 and 7. The sample is drawn from a study of vaccination effects on CD4 cells after COVID-19. Study as a whole: The study sampled a couple of convalescent patients 16 days and one week before vaccination. Study-level results: Late after vaccination, infection- and vaccine-induced clones showed marked clonal contraction.

Specimen: CD4+ T cells from PBMCs cultured without peptide, collected before COVID-19 vaccination. The clonotype originates from a human donor who had a prior SARS-CoV-2 infection.

CDR3 loop: CASSQGLAEYQETQYF. In nucleotides, the CDR3 is TGCGCCAGCAGCCAAGGACTAGCGGAGTACCAAGAGACCCAGTACTTC. This chain uses TRBV4-1 with TRBJ2-5; TRBD2 matches at 9 bases. Trimming at V came to 1 base and at J to 0 bases, leaving 3 bases not matched to a gene. The CDR3 sequence is 16 residues long. Germline loops: CDR1 MGHRA, CDR2 YSYEKL.